This entry describes one TCR beta chain. The target of this receptor is not known. Relative to the germline gene, one junction end is altered; a read error may explain this. The same CDR3 also results from other DNA sequences found in this sample. CDR3 length: 14 amino acids, cysteine to phenylalanine. Only CDR3 DNA is held: 42 bases, read in frame from base 1. From a lookup of the germline V gene (reference sequence), CDR1 and CDR2 are SEHNR and FQNEAQ. TCRbeta CDR3 regions were amplified by the immunoSEQ bias-controlled multiplex PCR and were subjected to high-throughput sequencing. The authors processed their data as follows. CDR3 sequences were collapsed and filtered by the immunoSEQ vendor pipeline to quantify abundance and frequency of each unique TCRbeta CDR3. Using a 90% global sequence identity threshold, CD-HIT clustered dominant CDR3 amino acid sequences together with SARS-CoV-2-specific ImmuneCODE TCRbeta sequences. A clone was classed as hyperexpanded at a frequency of 0.1 to 1 and as large at a frequency of 0.01 to 0.1. The CDR3 amino acid sequences and the V and J gene assignments of the dominant clones were confirmed with MiXCR. The R stringdist package was used to calculate Levenshtein distances between the patient clonotypes and the ImmuneCODE hits. The table was pulled from immuneACCESS by TCRdb, which kept in-frame rearrangements only. Such tables lose some clones; where checked, under half of the loss comes from unresolved V genes, and the rest has no known cause. V and J calls and clone size are as listed in that table; D and trimming were resolved from the DNA. Present in this sample are about 700 clones, roughly 84% of which were seen just once. In total, the top ten clones hold 15% of the sample.

This record comes from a study of T cell repertoires in MIS-A myocarditis (dated by TCRdb to between 2021 and 2023). The QIAamp DNA FFPE kit was used to extract genomic DNA from formalin-fixed paraffin-embedded autopsy tissue. The receptor comes from a man younger than 30 with fulminant myocarditis from multisystem inflammatory syndrome in adults (MIS-A) after COVID-19. The sequenced sample consisted of pericardium tissue obtained at autopsy. The cell subset or site label on this specimen signifies: cardiac tissue sample (left or right ventricle, interventricular septum, or pericardium). This chain is built from TRBV7-9 and TRBJ1-1; no D gene call is confident. The CDR3 reads CASSSIRINTEAFF. The DNA reads as follows: TGTGCCAGTAGCTCGATTCGTATAAACACTGAAGCTTTCTTT.